One sample yielded the 22 T cell receptor beta chains listed below, sequenced in a study of vaccination effects on CD4 cells after COVID-19. TCRdb's table, derived via immunoSEQ multiplex PCR, lists solely in-frame clones and lacks some. The sample includes 25,000 to 30,000 clones, around four fifths of them seen just once. After expansion with viral peptide pools in the ViraFEST assay, antigen-specific CD4+ T cells were sequenced. Scientists isolated CD4+ T cells after a roughly ten-day culture period ended. Either the mRNA-1273 or the BNT162b2 vaccine was given to participants as two doses. Which antigens these TCRs recognize remains unknown. Sequencing used CD4+ T cells from PBMCs cultured with HCoV-NL63 spike peptides, obtained after COVID-19 vaccination. These receptors were taken from a human donor who received a COVID-19 vaccine.

This rearrangement joins TRBV25-1 to TRBJ1-3; 8 bases map to TRBD1. The CDR3 extends over 15 amino acids. Germline values: CDR1 MGHDK, CDR2 SYGVNS. V trimming: 5 bases; J trimming: 8 bases; junction bases outside the gene matches: 11. CDR3 region: CASSMTTGVFDTIYF. The CDR3 DNA follows: TGTGCCAGCAGTATGACGACAGGGGTATTTGACACCATATATTTT.

V and J are TRBV9 and TRBJ1-1; no reliable D call. This CDR3 region has 12 residues. Per germline, CDR1 SGDLS and CDR2 YYNGEE. Trimming took 0 bases from V and 8 from J, leaving 8 bases between them. The CDR3 nucleotides are TGTGCCAGCAGCGTAGTCCCGGGGGAAGCTTTCTTT. This codes for CASSVVPGEAFF.

This clone was counted once. The V gene is TRBV6-6, the J gene TRBJ2-5; D unresolved. The CDR3 runs to 11 residues. In germline, CDR1 is MNHNY, CDR2 SVGAGI (reference sequence). V dropped 6 bases and J dropped 2 bases, with 4 bases sitting between them. CDR3 in amino acids: CASRRQETQYF. The CDR3 DNA follows: TGTGCCAGCAGGAGGCAAGAGACCCAGTACTTC.

This clone was seen just once. The rearrangement uses TRBV5-1 and TRBJ2-7, with 8 nucleotides matching TRBD1. The CDR3 extends over 13 amino acids. Per the germline V gene, CDR1 is SGHRS and CDR2 is YFSETQ. J lost 3 bases, V lost 3 bases, and 2 bases had no gene match. CDR3 bases: TGCGCCAGCAGCTACACAGGGGGCTACGAGCAGTACTTC. Translated: CASSYTGGYEQYF.

This clone came up once. The V call is TRBV6-5, the J call TRBJ2-7, with 10 positions matching TRBD1. The length of the CDR3 is 13 residues. After removal of 9 bases from V and 4 bases from J, the junction contained 6 bases not matched to a gene. CDR1 MNHEY and CDR2 SVGAGI come from the germline V gene. This CDR3 reads CASPGQGLYEQYF. The DNA of the CDR3 is TGTGCCAGTCCGGGACAGGGGTTATACGAGCAGTACTTC.

This clone appeared a single time. The V and J genes are TRBV16 and TRBJ1-4; D unclear. This CDR3 is built from 15 residues. Germline CDR1 KGHSY, CDR2 FQNENV. Trimming left V 0 bases short and J 5 bases short, with 10 bases between. The CDR3 sequence: CASSQSRAKNEKLFF. The CDR3 DNA reads TGTGCCAGCAGCCAATCGAGGGCCAAAAATGAAAAACTGTTTTTT.

This chain connects TRBV2 to TRBJ1-2; no clear D. CDR3 length: 17 residues. V dropped 2 bases and J dropped 4 bases, with 20 bases sitting between them. Germline V gives CDR1 SNHLY, CDR2 FYNNEI. CDR3 residues: CASSERWIPTGFYGYTF. In nucleotides, the CDR3 is TGTGCCAGCAGTGAACGGTGGATCCCTACCGGATTCTATGGCTACACCTTC.

The chain links TRBV5-1 to TRBJ2-7; 12 nucleotides agree with TRBD2. J lost 6 bases, V lost 6 bases, and 7 bases had no gene match. The CDR3 is made up of 14 amino acids. The germline CDR1 and CDR2 sequences are SGHRS and YFSETQ. CDR3 bases: TGCGCCAGCACGTCGACTAGCGGGAGCATCGAGCAGTACTTC. Translated, it gives CASTSTSGSIEQYF.

J is TRBJ1-2 and V is TRBV30; D perhaps matches TRBD1 (6 bases). Per germline, CDR1 GTSNPN and CDR2 SVGIG (reference sequence). The CDR3 has 13 amino acids. The V end lost 2 bases, the J end lost 7 bases, and 14 bases lay between the germline ends. CDR3 amino acids: CAWSFVDRTGYTF. The DNA of the CDR3 is TGTGCCTGGAGTTTTGTGGACAGAACTGGCTACACCTTC.

This rearrangement joins TRBV21-1 to TRBJ2-3. TRBV21-1 is a pseudogene locus. This CDR3 is built from 18 residues. The CDR3 protein is CASSKGKGKAASTDTQYF. As DNA, the CDR3 is TGTGCCAGCAGCAAAGGAAAAGGGAAGGCAGCTAGCACAGATACGCAGTATTTT.

This chain connects TRBV10-3 to TRBJ1-1; maybe TRBD1 (5 bases). Germline loops: CDR1 ENHRY, CDR2 SYGVKD. Deletions cut 4 bases from V and 8 bases from J, with 8 bases between. The CDR3 is made up of 11 amino acids. CDR3 sequence: CAISGGREAFF. Here the CDR3 DNA reads TGTGCCATCAGTGGGGGCCGGGAAGCTTTCTTT.

V gene TRBV5-1 combines with J gene TRBJ2-1; 7 bases align to TRBD1. This CDR3 spans 16 amino acids. V gave up 0 bases and J gave up 7 bases; unmatched junction bases: 10. Germline loops: CDR1 SGHRS, CDR2 YFSETQ. The CDR3, as DNA: TGCGCCAGCAGCTTGGTTCGACAGGGAAGAGGAAATGAGCAGTTCTTC. Translating gives CASSLVRQGRGNEQFF.

The chain is built from TRBV3-1 (or the pseudogene TRBV3-2) and TRBJ1-1; no clear D gene. The CDR3 loop spans 19 amino acids. The V gene lost 1 base and the J gene lost 5 bases, with 26 bases spanning the gap. CDR1 LGHDT and CDR2 YNNKEL come from the germline V gene (reference sequence). CDR3 nucleotides: TGTGCCAGCAGCCAAGGGATCTTACAGAAGACCAGGCGGGGAACTGAAGCTTTCTTT. It translates to CASSQGILQKTRRGTEAFF.

V and J are TRBV6-5 and TRBJ2-5; D remains ambiguous. The CDR3 covers 15 residues. Trimming pared 0 bases from V and 1 base from J, leaving 9 bases between. From germline, CDR1 is MNHEY and CDR2 SVGAGI. The CDR3 loop is CASSYSPDFQETQYF. The DNA for the CDR3 is TGTGCCAGCAGTTACTCGCCAGACTTCCAAGAGACCCAGTACTTC.

The V and J genes are TRBV2 and TRBJ2-1; 8 bases are a match to TRBD2. This CDR3 contains 13 residues. With V trimmed by 8 bases and J by 4 bases, 4 bases remained unmatched. In germline, CDR1 is SNHLY, CDR2 FYNNEI. CDR3 coding DNA: TGTGCCAGCCAGAGCGGGAGTTACAATGAGCAGTTCTTC. Translating it yields CASQSGSYNEQFF. Full variable domain (remainder filled in from reference TRBV2 and TRBJ2-1): EPEVTQTPSHQVTQMGQEVILRCVPISNHLYFYWYRQILGQKVEFLVSFYNNEISEKSEIFDDQFSVERPDGSNFTLKIRSTKLEDSAMYFCASQSGSYNEQFFGPGTRLTVL.

This rearrangement joins TRBV5-1 to TRBJ2-3; maybe TRBD1 (6 bases). Between the trimmed V and J ends, which lost 4 bases and 1 base, there was a span of 13 bases. The CDR3 spans 15 residues. The V gene's germline CDR1 is SGHRS and CDR2 YFSETQ. The CDR3: CASSLTQGRTDTQYF. CDR3 in DNA: TGCGCCAGCAGCCTGACACAGGGACGCACAGATACGCAGTATTTT.

The CDR3 sequence: CASSFYPQGTETQYF. CDR3 nucleotides: TGTGCCAGCAGCTTCTATCCCCAGGGGACGGAGACCCAGTACTTC. The chain carries TRBV7-6 and TRBJ2-5, with D possibly TRBD1 on 6 matching bases. V was cut by 3 bases and J by 5 bases, with 16 bases left in between. This CDR3 has 15 amino acids. Germline values: CDR1 SGHVS, CDR2 FNYEAQ.

Here the CDR3 DNA reads TGTGCCAGCAGCTTCATAGGGCTGAACACCGGGGAGCTGTTTTTT. Residues: CASSFIGLNTGELFF. The chain carries TRBV11-2 and TRBJ2-2; no clear D. The CDR3 has 15 residues. The V gene lost 3 bases and the J gene lost 1 base, with 9 bases spanning the gap. The germline gives CDR1 SGHAT, CDR2 FQNNGV.

In its sample, this clone was seen a few times. This chain connects TRBV4-1 to TRBJ2-3; 13 bases line up with TRBD2. The CDR3 has 17 residues. The V gene end was trimmed by 4 bases and the J gene end by 0 bases; junction bases not matched to a gene: 4. CDR1 MGHRA and CDR2 YSYEKL come from the germline V gene. The CDR3 loop reads CASSRRTSGGSTDTQYF. CDR3 DNA: TGCGCCAGCAGCCGCCGGACTAGCGGGGGTAGCACAGATACGCAGTATTTT.

The J gene is TRBJ1-2, the V gene TRBV27, with 9 bases fitting TRBD1. The CDR3 contains 17 residues. CDR1 MNHEY and CDR2 SMNVEV come from the germline V gene (reference sequence). V dropped 4 bases and J dropped 8; count of bases not matched to a gene: 17. CDR3 residues: CASSSPGTGKDGGGYTF. In DNA, the CDR3 is TGTGCCAGCAGTTCCCCCGGGACAGGGAAGGATGGTGGGGGCTACACCTTC.

The chain has TRBV19 and TRBJ2-5; 8 bases are a match to TRBD1. The CDR3 contains 15 residues. V shed 6 bases and J 5 bases; nucleotides not matched to a gene: 11. Germline V gene lookup returns CDR1 LNHDA and CDR2 SQIVND (reference sequence). CDR3 amino acids: CASSPRTGSRETQYF. CDR3 nucleotides: TGTGCCAGTAGCCCGAGGACAGGGTCCCGGGAGACCCAGTACTTC.

V and J are TRBV6-1 and TRBJ2-5; 8 bases map to TRBD2. Germline V gives CDR1 MNHNS, CDR2 SASEGT. The CDR3 sequence is 15 residues long. The V gene end was trimmed by 1 base and the J gene end by 2 bases; junction bases not matched to a gene: 3. As DNA, the CDR3 is TGTGCCAGCAGTGAAGGGACTAGCCGACAAGAGACCCAGTACTTC. Its translation: CASSEGTSRQETQYF.